This is a list of T cell receptor beta chains from one sample in a study of early T cells in non-severe SARS-CoV-2 infection. TCRdb itself ran the 5' RACE reads through MiXCR, one entry per CDR3 protein. The sample yields 85,000 to 120,000 distinct CDR3 sequences, 13% seen once. Sequencing input: whole blood. The receptors derive from an adult who was a healthcare worker with PCR-confirmed SARS-CoV-2 infection or an uninfected control (not recorded which). CDR3s include the opening cysteine and the closing phenylalanine or tryptophan. The D gene is left open where the match is weak. Clone size, where shown, is once, few, many, or a class for clones that have expanded.

TRBJ2-1	TRBV28	few	TRBD2	CASRGAGGRNEQFF	TGTGCCAGCAGGGGAGCGGGAGGGCGGAATGAGCAGTTCTTC
TRBJ2-7	TRBV6-6	few	.	CASSYSNRYLYEQYF	TGTGCCAGCAGTTACTCGAACCGTTATCTTTACGAGCAGTACTTC
TRBJ2-1	TRBV12-3/TRBV12-4	.	.	CASTAPDYNEQFF	TGTGCCAGCACCGCACCTGACTACAATGAGCAGTTCTTC
TRBJ2-7	TRBV10-2	medium-sized	.	CASSRLGYEQYF	TGCGCCAGCAGTAGACTAGGCTACGAGCAGTACTTC
TRBJ2-1	TRBV20-1	many	TRBD2	CSANLAGSYNEQFF	TGCAGTGCCAACCTAGCGGGGAGCTACAATGAGCAGTTCTTC
TRBJ1-2	TRBV28	many	TRBD1	CASSPGTGSAGGYTF	TGTGCCAGCAGTCCCGGGACAGGATCGGCGGGAGGCTACACCTTC
TRBJ2-3	TRBV6-6	medium-sized	.	CASLGGDTQYF	TGTGCCAGCCTGGGGGGAGATACGCAGTATTTT
TRBJ2-1	TRBV12-3/TRBV12-4	.	TRBD2	CASSGTRGYNEQFF	TGTGCCAGCAGTGGGACTAGAGGTTATAATGAGCAGTTCTTC
TRBJ1-4	TRBV18	many	.	CASSAGYGEKLFF	TGTGCCAGCTCAGCAGGGTACGGTGAAAAACTGTTTTTT
TRBJ2-4	TRBV14	many	.	CASSQGVAIQYF	TGTGCCAGCAGCCAAGGGGTCGCCATTCAGTACTTC
TRBJ2-3	TRBV28	many	TRBD2	CASSPIAGIGTQYF	TGTGCCAGCAGTCCTATAGCGGGAATTGGTACGCAGTATTTT
TRBJ2-3	TRBV9	many	.	CASSVEASTSTDTQYF	TGTGCCAGCAGCGTAGAGGCCTCCACTAGCACAGATACGCAGTATTTT
TRBJ1-3	TRBV12-3/TRBV12-4	.	.	CAVQMTPGNTIYF	TGTGCCGTCCAGATGACCCCTGGAAACACCATATATTTT
TRBJ2-3	TRBV24-1	.	.	CATSDTTDTQYF	TGTGCCACCAGTGACACCACAGATACGCAGTATTTT
TRBJ2-3	TRBV7-6	few	.	CASSGRASTDTQYF	TGTGCCAGCAGCGGAAGGGCTAGCACAGATACGCAGTATTTT
TRBJ1-2	TRBV10-1	.	.	CASSESQGHGCTF	TGCGCCAGCAGTGAGTCCCAGGGGCATGGCTGCACCTTC
TRBJ2-2	TRBV6-4	.	TRBD1	CASSPGTGGSGELFF	TGTGCCAGCAGTCCCGGGACAGGGGGCTCCGGGGAGCTGTTTTTT
TRBJ2-1	TRBV28	.	TRBD2	CASSFRDYLNEQFF	TGTGCCAGCAGTTTCCGGGACTACCTCAATGAGCAGTTCTTC
TRBJ2-7	TRBV20-1	few	.	CSARDRLIYEQYF	TGCAGTGCTAGAGACAGATTAATCTACGAGCAGTACTTC
TRBJ2-3	TRBV4-3	.	.	CASSQDRQPVDTQYF	TGCGCCAGCAGCCAAGACAGACAACCGGTAGATACGCAGTATTTT
TRBJ2-1	TRBV29-1	.	.	CSPLLGLTNEQFF	TGCAGCCCCCTACTAGGGTTAACCAATGAGCAGTTCTTC
TRBJ2-7	TRBV19	.	TRBD1	CASSRGTGAYEQYF	TGTGCCAGTAGTCGGGGGACAGGGGCATACGAGCAGTACTTC
TRBJ2-1	TRBV6-2/TRBV6-3	few	TRBD2	CASSYSYAGGRNEQFF	TGTGCCAGCAGTTACTCGTACGCGGGAGGGCGCAATGAGCAGTTCTTC
TRBJ1-5	TRBV7-9	many	.	CASSLAGDRDNQPQHF	TGTGCCAGCAGCTTAGCAGGGGATCGGGACAATCAGCCCCAGCATTTT
TRBJ2-7	TRBV11-2	few	.	CASSFETGGSYEQYF	TGTGCCAGCAGCTTCGAAACTGGCGGCTCCTACGAGCAGTACTTC
TRBJ2-5	TRBV5-1	.	.	CASNPGRTQETQYF	TGCGCCAGCAACCCCGGGAGAACTCAAGAGACCCAGTACTTC
TRBJ2-1	TRBV4-3	many	TRBD2	CASSQVGLAGSSYNEQFF	TGCGCCAGCAGCCAAGTGGGTCTAGCGGGGAGCTCCTACAATGAGCAGTTCTTC
TRBJ2-7	TRBV7-3	.	.	CASSLSPGKGYEQYF	TGTGCCAGCAGCTTAAGTCCAGGGAAGGGCTACGAGCAGTACTTC
TRBJ2-5	TRBV6-1	few	.	CASRILSGPQGTQYF	TGTGCCAGCAGGATTCTCTCCGGCCCTCAGGGGACCCAGTACTTC
TRBJ2-1	TRBV27	.	.	CASQREDDRDEQFF	TGTGCCAGCCAGAGGGAGGACGATAGGGATGAGCAGTTCTTC
TRBJ2-7	TRBV5-1	.	.	CASSLGYRLGEQYF	TGCGCCAGCAGCCTGGGGTACAGGCTGGGGGAGCAGTACTTC
TRBJ2-2	TRBV12-3/TRBV12-4	once	.	CASSFWEDTGELFF	TGTGCCAGCAGTTTTTGGGAAGACACCGGGGAGCTGTTTTTT
TRBJ2-2	TRBV6-2/TRBV6-3	many	.	CASSFVRGGELFF	TGTGCCAGCAGTTTCGTACGCGGCGGGGAGCTGTTTTTT
TRBJ2-1	TRBV28	.	.	CASSLEREQFF	TGTGCCAGCAGTTTAGAGCGGGAGCAGTTCTTC
TRBJ2-6	TRBV19	many	TRBD1	CASSPGTGFSGANVLTF	TGTGCCAGTAGCCCCGGGACAGGGTTCTCTGGGGCCAACGTCCTGACTTTC
TRBJ1-1	TRBV10-2	many	.	CASSESVTEAFF	TGCGCCAGCAGTGAGTCGGTCACTGAAGCTTTCTTT
TRBJ2-1	TRBV19	many	TRBD2	CASSLAGGPNEQFF	TGTGCCAGTAGCCTAGCGGGAGGGCCGAATGAGCAGTTCTTC
TRBJ2-5	TRBV6-2/TRBV6-3	.	.	CASSYHGMRTQYF	TGTGCCAGCAGTTACCACGGAATGAGGACCCAGTACTTC
TRBJ2-4	TRBV23-1	.	.	CASSHPKETKNIQYF	TGCGCCAGCAGTCACCCCAAGGAAACCAAAAACATTCAGTACTTC
TRBJ2-7	TRBV7-9	few	TRBD1	CASSFWQGDVQYF	TGTGCCAGCAGCTTTTGGCAGGGGGATGTGCAGTACTTC
TRBJ2-2	TRBV10-3	many	.	CAIMRNTGELFF	TGTGCCATCATGCGGAACACCGGGGAGCTGTTTTTT
TRBJ1-6	TRBV7-9	.	.	CGSSLARNNSPLHF	TGTGGCAGCAGCTTAGCCCGGAATAATTCACCCCTCCACTTT
TRBJ2-6	TRBV12-3/TRBV12-4	few	.	CASKKGSGANVLTF	TGTGCCAGCAAAAAGGGATCTGGGGCCAACGTCCTGACTTTC
TRBJ2-5	TRBV29-1	few	.	CSVVKGTETQYF	TGCAGCGTTGTCAAGGGTACGGAGACCCAGTACTTC
TRBJ2-5	TRBV5-1	many	TRBD1	CASSFGGTGGETQYF	TGCGCCAGCAGCTTTGGCGGGACAGGGGGAGAGACCCAGTACTTC
TRBJ2-7	TRBV12-3/TRBV12-4	many	.	CASSSFYEQYF	TGTGCCAGCAGTTCCTTCTACGAGCAGTACTTC
TRBJ1-5	TRBV12-3/TRBV12-4	few	TRBD1	CASSRMGQGTQPQHF	TGTGCCAGCAGTCGGATGGGACAGGGAACTCAGCCCCAGCATTTT
TRBJ1-5	TRBV13	many	.	CASSLGPRRNQPQHF	TGTGCCAGCAGCTTGGGGCCAAGGCGCAATCAGCCCCAGCATTTT
TRBJ1-1	TRBV20-1	many	.	CSARNREAWTEAFF	TGCAGTGCTAGGAACCGGGAAGCTTGGACTGAAGCTTTCTTT
TRBJ1-1	TRBV29-1	.	TRBD1	CSTRQGGTEAFF	TGCAGCACCAGACAGGGGGGGACTGAAGCTTTCTTT
TRBJ2-1	TRBV11-3	many	TRBD2	CASSLVGGSSGSFVYNEQFF	TGTGCCAGCAGCTTAGTGGGGGGGTCTAGCGGGAGTTTCGTCTACAATGAGCAGTTCTTC
TRBJ2-1	TRBV21-1	.	.	CASSKTGTGSHNEQFF	TGTGCCAGCAGCAAGACCGGGACAGGGTCCCACAATGAGCAGTTCTTC
TRBJ1-6	TRBV20-1	.	TRBD1	CSATPGQMNSPLHF	TGCAGTGCTACCCCGGGACAGATGAATTCACCCCTCCACTTT
TRBJ2-3	TRBV7-2	.	.	CASSRQALTDTQYF	TGTGCCAGCAGTAGACAGGCCCTCACAGATACGCAGTATTTT
TRBJ2-5	TRBV4-1	few	.	CASSQDPGEETQYF	TGCGCCAGCAGCCAAGATCCTGGGGAAGAGACCCAGTACTTC
TRBJ2-4	TRBV28	many	TRBD1	CASSLGQDIQYF	TGTGCCAGCAGTTTGGGACAGGACATTCAGTACTTC
TRBJ2-5	TRBV5-4	many	TRBD2	CASSPDGRGPGETQYF	TGTGCCAGCAGCCCGGACGGGAGGGGCCCGGGAGAGACCCAGTACTTC